A single sample is the source of the 7 T cell receptor beta chains below, sequenced in a study of blood T cell repertoires in COVID-19 (dated by TCRdb to the early 2020s). The library was obtained by the immunoSEQ multiplex PCR assay. Sourced from immuneACCESS, this table was stored by TCRdb with only in-frame sequences that have V and J called. A share of the clones is absent; for the studies checked, an unresolved V gene accounts for under half, and the remainder has no known explanation. The sample table lists more than 85,000 clones, 84% of them with a count of one. Roughly 4.1% of the sample is in the top ten clones. Sequenced: peripheral blood. The receptor source for this set is a human donor in a cohort sampled during active COVID-19.

V usage is TRBV5-1 and J usage is TRBJ1-3; tentatively, D is TRBD1 (5 bases). The CDR3 loop spans 16 amino acids. With 0 bases removed from V and 0 bases from J, the gap between germline ends came to 10 bases. The germline gives CDR1 SGHRS, CDR2 YFSETQ. The CDR3 nucleotides read TGCGCCAGCAGCTTGGGTGGACAACTCTCTGGAAACACCATATATTTT. This gives the protein CASSLGGQLSGNTIYF. The variable domain in full, with the rest retrieved from reference TRBV5-1 and TRBJ1-3, is KAGVTQTPRYLIKTRGQQVTLSCSPISGHRSVSWYQQTPGQGLQFLFEYFSETQRNKGNFPGRFSGRQFSNSRSEMNVSTLELGDSALYLCASSLGGQLSGNTIYFGEGSWLTVV.

The sample holds a few counts of this clone. The gene calls are TRBV2 and TRBJ2-1; weak D call: TRBD1 (5 bases). The germline gives CDR1 SNHLY, CDR2 FYNNEI. The CDR3 loop spans 13 amino acids. Trimming took off 5 bases at V and 5 bases at J, with 10 bases between the two ends. CDR3 nucleotides: TGTGCCAGCAGTCGACAGATAGACAATGAGCAGTTCTTC. Its translation is CASSRQIDNEQFF.

V is TRBV21-1 and J is TRBJ1-2. TRBV21-1 is given as a pseudogene. The CDR3 has 14 amino acids. CDR3 nucleotide sequence: TGTGCCAGCAGGAGGGACTCGCTAATGGGGGGCTACACCTTC. It is translated as CASRRDSLMGGYTF.

The chain carries TRBV7-3 and TRBJ2-7, with a weak D call TRBD1 (5 bases). The germline CDR1 and CDR2 sequences are SGHTA and FQGTGA. With 5 bases removed from V and 6 bases from J, the gap between germline ends came to 14 bases. This CDR3 comprises 13 residues. The CDR3 coding sequence is TGTGCCAGCAGCCACGGGCCCGACAGCGAGCAGTACTTC. Encoded protein: CASSHGPDSEQYF.

The J gene is TRBJ2-1, the V gene TRBV5-1, with a tentative D call TRBD2 (6 bases). CDR1 is SGHRS and CDR2 is YFSETQ in the germline V gene. This CDR3 comprises 14 residues. Trimming stripped 7 bases from V and 5 bases from J, with 16 bases between. Written as DNA, the CDR3 is TGCGCCAGCGCTGCCGGGGGTCCTCACAATGAGCAGTTCTTC. It specifies CASAAGGPHNEQFF.

The chain links TRBV11-1 to TRBJ1-1; 7 nucleotides line up with TRBD1. The CDR3 consists of 13 residues. V shed 3 bases and J 9 bases; nucleotides not matched to a gene: 7. Germline V gene lookup returns CDR1 SGHAT and CDR2 FQDESV (reference sequence). CDR3 residues: CASSFSQGEKAFF. In DNA, the CDR3 is TGTGCCAGCAGCTTCAGCCAGGGGGAAAAAGCTTTCTTT.

The genes are TRBV2 and TRBJ1-2; TRBD1 agrees at 7 bases. The CDR3 contains 12 residues. V was pared by 6 bases and J by 6 bases, with 4 bases of the junction left unmatched. The germline V gene encodes CDR1 SNHLY and CDR2 FYNNEI. The CDR3 protein is CASSIQGNGYTF. As DNA, the CDR3 is TGTGCCAGCAGCATACAGGGGAATGGCTACACCTTC.